This T cell receptor beta chain was sequenced for a study of T cells in localized non-small cell lung cancer. Study-wide results and limits: Adjacent lung had a median roughly 60 of the 100 largest tumor clones. Highest T cell clonality was seen in uninvolved adjacent lung, surpassing that measured in tumor.

About this clone itself: Its antigen is as yet unknown.

Some clones are missing from TCRdb's copy, which holds only in-frame ones; the method was immunoSEQ multiplex PCR. The sample has about 79,000 clones; around 90% are singletons. CDR1 and CDR2 (germline): MDHEN, SYDVKM. The CDR3 is 16 amino acids. V lost 7 bases, J lost 2 bases, and 19 bases lay in between. Sequencing used peripheral blood, obtained before any cancer treatment. The genes are TRBV28 and TRBJ2-3; D not resolved. The source is a woman between 35 and 70 years old with stage I squamous cell lung carcinoma. DNA of the CDR3: TGTGCCAGCACCGACCGACTCAGTAGACACACAGATACGCAGTATTTT. It specifies CASTDRLSRHTDTQYF.